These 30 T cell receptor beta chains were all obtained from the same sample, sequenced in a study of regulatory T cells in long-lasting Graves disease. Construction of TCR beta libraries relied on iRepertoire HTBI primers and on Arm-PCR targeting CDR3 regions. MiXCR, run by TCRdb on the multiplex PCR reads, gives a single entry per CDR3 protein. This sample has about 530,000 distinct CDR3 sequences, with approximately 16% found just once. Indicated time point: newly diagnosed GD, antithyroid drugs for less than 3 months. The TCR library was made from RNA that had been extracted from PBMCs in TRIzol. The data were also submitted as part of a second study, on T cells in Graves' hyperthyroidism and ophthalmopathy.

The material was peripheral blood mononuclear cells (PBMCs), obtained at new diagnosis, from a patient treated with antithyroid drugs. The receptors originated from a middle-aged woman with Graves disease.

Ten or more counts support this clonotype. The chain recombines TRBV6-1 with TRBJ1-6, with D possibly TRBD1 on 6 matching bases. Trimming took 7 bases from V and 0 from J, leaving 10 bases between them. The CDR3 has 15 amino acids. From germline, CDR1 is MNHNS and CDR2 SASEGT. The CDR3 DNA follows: TGTGCCAGCACAGGGGTTAGCTCCTATAATTCACCCCTCCACTTT. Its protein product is CASTGVSSYNSPLHF.

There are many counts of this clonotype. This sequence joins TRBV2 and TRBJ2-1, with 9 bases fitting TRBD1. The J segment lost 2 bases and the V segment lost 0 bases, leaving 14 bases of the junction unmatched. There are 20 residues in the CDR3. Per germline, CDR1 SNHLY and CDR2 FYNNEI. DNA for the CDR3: TGTGCCAGCAGTGAAGCGGTCGGACAGGGGCCGAGAGGAGCCTACAATGAGCAGTTCTTC. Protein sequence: CASSEAVGQGPRGAYNEQFF.

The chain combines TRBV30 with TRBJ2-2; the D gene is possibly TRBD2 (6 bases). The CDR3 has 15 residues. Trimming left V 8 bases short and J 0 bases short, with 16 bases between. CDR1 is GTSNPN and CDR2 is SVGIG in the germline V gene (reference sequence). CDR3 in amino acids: CATTPRRANTGELFF. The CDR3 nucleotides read TGTGCCACAACCCCGCGGAGGGCGAACACCGGGGAGCTGTTTTTT. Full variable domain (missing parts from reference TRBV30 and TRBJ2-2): SQTIHQWPATLVQPVGSPLSLECTVEGTSNPNLYWYRQAAGRGLQLLFYSVGIGQISSEVPQNLSASRPQDRQFILSSKKLLLSDSGFYLCATTPRRANTGELFFGEGSRLTVL.

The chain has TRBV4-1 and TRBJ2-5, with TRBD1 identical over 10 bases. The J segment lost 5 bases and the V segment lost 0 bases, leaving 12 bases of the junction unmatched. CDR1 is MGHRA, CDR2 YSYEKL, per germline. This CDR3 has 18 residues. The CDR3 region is CASSQDRDRGYLYETQYF. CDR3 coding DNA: TGCGCCAGCAGCCAAGATAGGGACAGGGGCTATCTCTACGAGACCCAGTACTTC.

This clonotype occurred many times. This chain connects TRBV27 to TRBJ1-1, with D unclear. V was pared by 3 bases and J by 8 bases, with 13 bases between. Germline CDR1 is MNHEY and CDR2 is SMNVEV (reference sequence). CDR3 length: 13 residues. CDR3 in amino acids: CASSFTGRTEAFF. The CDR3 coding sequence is TGTGCCAGCAGTTTTACGGGCAGGACCGAAGCTTTCTTT.

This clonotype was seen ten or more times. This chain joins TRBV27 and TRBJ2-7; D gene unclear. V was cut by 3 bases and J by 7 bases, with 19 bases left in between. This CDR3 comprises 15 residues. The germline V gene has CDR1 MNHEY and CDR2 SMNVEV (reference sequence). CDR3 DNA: TGTGCCAGCAGTTTTAAACAGACCTTCGCTCGGGAGCAGTACTTC. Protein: CASSFKQTFAREQYF.

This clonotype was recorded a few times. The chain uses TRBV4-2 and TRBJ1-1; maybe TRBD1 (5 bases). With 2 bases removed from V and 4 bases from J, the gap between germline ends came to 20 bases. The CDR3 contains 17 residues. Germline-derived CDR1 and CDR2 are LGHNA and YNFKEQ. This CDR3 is CASSQLFRDPTGTEAFF. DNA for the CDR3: TGTGCCAGCAGCCAACTATTCCGGGACCCAACGGGCACTGAAGCTTTCTTT.

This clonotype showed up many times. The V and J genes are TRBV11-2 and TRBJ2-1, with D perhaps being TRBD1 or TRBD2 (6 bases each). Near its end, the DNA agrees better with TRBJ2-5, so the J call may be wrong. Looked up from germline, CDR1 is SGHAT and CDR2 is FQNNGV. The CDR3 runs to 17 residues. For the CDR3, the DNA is TGTGCCAGCACCTACCCTCGGGGGACATATCCGTCCGAGACCCAGTACTTC. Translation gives CASTYPRGTYPSETQYF.

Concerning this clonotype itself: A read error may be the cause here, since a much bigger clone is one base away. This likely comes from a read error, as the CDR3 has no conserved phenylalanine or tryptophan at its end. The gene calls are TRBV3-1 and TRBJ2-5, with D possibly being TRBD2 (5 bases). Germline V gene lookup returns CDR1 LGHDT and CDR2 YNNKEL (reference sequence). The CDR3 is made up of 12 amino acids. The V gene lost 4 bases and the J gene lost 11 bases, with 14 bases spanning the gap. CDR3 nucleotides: TGTGCCAGCAGCCGGACTGTTACAGCTCAGTACCTC. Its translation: CASSRTVTAQYL.

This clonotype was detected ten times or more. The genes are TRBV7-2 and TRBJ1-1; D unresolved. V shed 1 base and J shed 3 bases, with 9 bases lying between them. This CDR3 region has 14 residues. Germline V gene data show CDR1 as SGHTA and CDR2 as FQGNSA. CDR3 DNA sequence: TGTGCCAGCAGCTTAGTCCCAGCCCACACTGAAGCTTTCTTT. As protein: CASSLVPAHTEAFF.

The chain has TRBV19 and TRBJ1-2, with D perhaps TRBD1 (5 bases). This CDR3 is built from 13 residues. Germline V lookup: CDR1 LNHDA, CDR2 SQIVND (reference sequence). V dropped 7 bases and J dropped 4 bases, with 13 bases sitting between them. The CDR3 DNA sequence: TGTGCCAGTACTCTCGACAGCCTCTATGGCTACACCTTC. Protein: CASTLDSLYGYTF.

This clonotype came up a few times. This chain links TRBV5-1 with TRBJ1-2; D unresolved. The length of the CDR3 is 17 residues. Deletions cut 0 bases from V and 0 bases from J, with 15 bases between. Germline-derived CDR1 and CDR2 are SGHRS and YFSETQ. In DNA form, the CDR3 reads TGCGCCAGCAGCTTGGAGAGCCCGGCAGCGTCTAACTATGGCTACACCTTC. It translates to CASSLESPAASNYGYTF.

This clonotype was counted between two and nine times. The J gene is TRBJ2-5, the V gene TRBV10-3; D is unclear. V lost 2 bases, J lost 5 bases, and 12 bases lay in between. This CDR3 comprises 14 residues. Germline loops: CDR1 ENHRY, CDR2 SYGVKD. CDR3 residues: CAISEAEVRETQYF. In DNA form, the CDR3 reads TGTGCCATCAGTGAGGCGGAAGTCCGGGAGACCCAGTACTTC.

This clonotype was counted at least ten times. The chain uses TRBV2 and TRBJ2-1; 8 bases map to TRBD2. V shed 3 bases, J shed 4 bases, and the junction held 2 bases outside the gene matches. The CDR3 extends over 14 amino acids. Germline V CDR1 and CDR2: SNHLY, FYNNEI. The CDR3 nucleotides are TGTGCCAGCAGTGAGGAGCGGGGGTACAATGAGCAGTTCTTC. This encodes CASSEERGYNEQFF.

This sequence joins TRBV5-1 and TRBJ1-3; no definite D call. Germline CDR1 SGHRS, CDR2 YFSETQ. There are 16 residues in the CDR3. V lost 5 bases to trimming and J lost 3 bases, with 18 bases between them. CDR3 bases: TGCGCCAGCAGTAAAAATGGAGGGAATGATGGAAACACCATATATTTT. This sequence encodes CASSKNGGNDGNTIYF.

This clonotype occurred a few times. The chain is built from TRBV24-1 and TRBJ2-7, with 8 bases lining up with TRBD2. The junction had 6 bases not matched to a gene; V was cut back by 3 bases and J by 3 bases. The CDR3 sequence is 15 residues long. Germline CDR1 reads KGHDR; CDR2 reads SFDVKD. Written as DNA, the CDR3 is TGTGCCACCAGTGATACCGGGACTAGTAACTACGAGCAGTACTTC. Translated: CATSDTGTSNYEQYF.

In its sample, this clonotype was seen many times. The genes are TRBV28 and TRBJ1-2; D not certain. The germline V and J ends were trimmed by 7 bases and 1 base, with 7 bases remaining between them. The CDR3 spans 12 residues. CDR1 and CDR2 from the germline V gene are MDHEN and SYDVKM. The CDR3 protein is CASKVVNYGYTF. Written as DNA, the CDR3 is TGTGCCAGCAAGGTGGTTAACTATGGCTACACCTTC.

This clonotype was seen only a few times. The CDR3 reads CASSLVNSGNTIYF. CDR3 bases: TGTGCCAGCAGCTTAGTGAACTCTGGAAACACCATATATTTT. The rearrangement joins TRBV7-9 to TRBJ1-3; D not certain. The CDR3 has 14 residues. Trimming removed 1 base at V and 0 bases at J, with 4 bases between. CDR1 and CDR2 (germline): SEHNR, FQNEAQ (reference sequence). The whole variable domain, remainder taken from reference TRBV7-9 and TRBJ1-3, is DTGVSQNPRHKITKRGQNVTFRCDPISEHNRLYWYRQTLGQGPEFLTYFQNEAQLEKSRLLSDRFSAERPKGSFSTLEIQRTEQGDSAMYLCASSLVNSGNTIYFGEGSWLTVV.

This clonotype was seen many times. The CDR3: CASMGTWLSDEAFF. The CDR3 bases are TGTGCCAGCATGGGGACATGGTTGAGCGATGAAGCTTTCTTT. The V call is TRBV6-1, the J call TRBJ1-1; tentatively, D is TRBD1 (6 bases). Trimming left V 7 bases short and J 7 bases short, with 19 bases between. Per germline, CDR1 MNHNS and CDR2 SASEGT. CDR3 length: 14 residues.

The CDR3 nucleotides read TGTGCCAGCAGTTACTCTGGAGGGGGCCTCTCTAACCTCTATGGCTACACCTTC. Encoded protein: CASSYSGGGLSNLYGYTF. The genes are TRBV6-5 and TRBJ1-2; 7 bases are shared with TRBD1. The CDR3 has 18 amino acids. Germline CDR1 reads MNHEY; CDR2 reads SVGAGI. Unmatched junction bases numbered 14, after V lost 0 bases and J lost 4 bases.

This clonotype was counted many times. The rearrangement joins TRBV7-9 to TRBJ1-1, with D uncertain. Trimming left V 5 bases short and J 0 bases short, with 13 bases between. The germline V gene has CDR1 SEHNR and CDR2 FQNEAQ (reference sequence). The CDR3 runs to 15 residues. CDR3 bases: TGTGCCAGCAGCCCCTCCTCTAGACTGAACACTGAAGCTTTCTTT. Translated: CASSPSSRLNTEAFF.

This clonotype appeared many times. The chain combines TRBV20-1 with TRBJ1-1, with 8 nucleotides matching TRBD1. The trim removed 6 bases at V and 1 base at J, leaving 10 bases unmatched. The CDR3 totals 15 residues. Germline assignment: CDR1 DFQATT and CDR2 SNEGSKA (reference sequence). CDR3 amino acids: CSARGQDRPNTEAFF. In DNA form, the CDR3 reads TGCAGTGCCAGGGGGCAGGACAGGCCGAACACTGAAGCTTTCTTT.

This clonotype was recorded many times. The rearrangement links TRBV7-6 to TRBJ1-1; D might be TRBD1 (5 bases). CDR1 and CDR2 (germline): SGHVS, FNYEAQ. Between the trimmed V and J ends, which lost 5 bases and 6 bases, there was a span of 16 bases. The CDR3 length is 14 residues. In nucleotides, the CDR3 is TGTGCCAGCAGCCCTGAGTCAAGGGGACCTGAAGCTTTCTTT. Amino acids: CASSPESRGPEAFF.

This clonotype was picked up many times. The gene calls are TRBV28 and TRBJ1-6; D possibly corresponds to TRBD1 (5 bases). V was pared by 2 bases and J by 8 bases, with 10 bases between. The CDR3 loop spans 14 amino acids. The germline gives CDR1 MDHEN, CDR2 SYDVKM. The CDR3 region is CASSLTGFDSPLHF. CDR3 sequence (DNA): TGTGCCAGCAGTTTAACAGGATTTGATTCACCCCTCCACTTT.

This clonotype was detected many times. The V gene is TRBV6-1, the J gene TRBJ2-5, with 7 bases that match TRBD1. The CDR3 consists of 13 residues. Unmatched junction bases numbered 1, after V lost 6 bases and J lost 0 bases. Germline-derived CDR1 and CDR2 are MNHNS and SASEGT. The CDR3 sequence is CASRTGYQETQYF. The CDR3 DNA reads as TGTGCCAGCAGGACAGGGTACCAAGAGACCCAGTACTTC.

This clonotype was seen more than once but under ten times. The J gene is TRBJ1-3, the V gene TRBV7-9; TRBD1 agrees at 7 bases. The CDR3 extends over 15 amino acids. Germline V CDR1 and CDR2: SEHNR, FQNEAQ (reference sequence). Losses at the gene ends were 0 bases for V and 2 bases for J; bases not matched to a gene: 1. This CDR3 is CASSLATGTGNTIYF. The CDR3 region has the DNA TGTGCCAGCAGCTTAGCGACAGGGACTGGAAACACCATATATTTT. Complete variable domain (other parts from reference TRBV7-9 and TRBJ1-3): DTGVSQNPRHKITKRGQNVTFRCDPISEHNRLYWYRQTLGQGPEFLTYFQNEAQLEKSRLLSDRFSAERPKGSFSTLEIQRTEQGDSAMYLCASSLATGTGNTIYFGEGSWLTVV.

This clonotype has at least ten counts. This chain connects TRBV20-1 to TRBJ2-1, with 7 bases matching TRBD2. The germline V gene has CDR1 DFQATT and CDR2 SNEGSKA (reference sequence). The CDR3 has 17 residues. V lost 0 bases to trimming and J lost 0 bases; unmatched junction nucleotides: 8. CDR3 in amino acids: CSARDLLAASSYNEQFF. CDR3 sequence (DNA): TGCAGTGCTAGAGATCTTCTAGCGGCAAGCTCCTACAATGAGCAGTTCTTC.

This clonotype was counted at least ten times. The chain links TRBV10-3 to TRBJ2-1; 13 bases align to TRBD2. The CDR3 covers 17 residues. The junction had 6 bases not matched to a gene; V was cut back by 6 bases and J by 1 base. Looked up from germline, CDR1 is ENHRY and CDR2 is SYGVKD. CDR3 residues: CAIRTSGGPPSYNEQFF. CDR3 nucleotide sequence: TGTGCCATCAGGACTAGCGGGGGGCCACCTTCCTACAATGAGCAGTTCTTC.

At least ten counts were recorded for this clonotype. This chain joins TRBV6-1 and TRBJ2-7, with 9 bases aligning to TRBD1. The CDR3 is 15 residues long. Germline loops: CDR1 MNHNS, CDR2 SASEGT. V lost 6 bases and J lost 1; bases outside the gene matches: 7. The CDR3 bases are TGTGCCAGCAGCTCTGCCGGGACAGGGTCCTACGAGCAGTACTTC. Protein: CASSSAGTGSYEQYF.

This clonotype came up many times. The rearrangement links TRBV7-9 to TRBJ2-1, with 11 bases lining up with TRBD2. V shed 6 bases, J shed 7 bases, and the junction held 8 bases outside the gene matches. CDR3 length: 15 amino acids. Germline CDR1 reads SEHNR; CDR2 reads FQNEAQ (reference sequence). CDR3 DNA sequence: TGTGCCAGCAGTGAGCTAGCGGGGGGCCGGAATGAGCAGTTCTTC. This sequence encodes CASSELAGGRNEQFF.